The clone carrying this T cell receptor beta chain was seen more than once but under ten times. Antigen: not known. This sample was included in a study of T cells after yellow fever vaccination. TCRdb itself ran the 5' RACE reads through MiXCR, one entry per CDR3 protein. The data hold about 260,000 distinct CDR3 sequences, with roughly 13% observed a single time. In germline, CDR1 is SGHRS, CDR2 YFSETQ. The CDR3 loop spans 17 amino acids. The V gene end was trimmed by 4 bases and the J gene end by 0 bases; junction bases not matched to a gene: 5. Study-wide findings and caveats: After the booster, about 95% of CD4 and about nine tenths of CD8 primary-response clones were re-detected.

The genes are TRBV5-1 and TRBJ2-6, with 9 bases matching TRBD1. The sequence was collected from a man aged 30-40 years who received the YFV17D yellow fever vaccine. This material consisted of CD4+ T cells sorted from PBMCs, taken 45 days after the yellow fever booster vaccination. The CDR3 loop is CASSRTGALSGANVLTF. CDR3 in DNA: TGCGCCAGCAGCCGGACAGGGGCCCTCTCTGGGGCCAACGTCCTGACTTTC.